This is a list of T cell receptor beta chains from one sample in a study of CD4 T cells in relation to SARS-CoV-2 and coronaviruses. Clones were sequenced by immunoSEQ multiplex PCR, and TCRdb holds only the in-frame ones, with some missing. The profile shows about 29,000 clones, more than 70% of them singletons. These receptors lack a known antigen. Sequencing used CD4+ T cells from PBMCs, cultured in vitro. Every receptor here comes from a human donor in good health. CDR3s leave out the opening cysteine and the closing phenylalanine or tryptophan.

v_call: TRBV5-1; j_call: TRBJ2-3; cdr3_aa: ASSLDPGTDTQY
v_call: TRBV6-5; j_call: TRBJ2-2; cdr3_aa: ASSRVAPNTGELF
v_call: TRBV7-9; j_call: TRBJ2-5; cdr3_aa: ASSLRQGAGETQY
v_call: TRBV2; j_call: TRBJ2-7; cdr3_aa: ASTRGTSSYEQY
v_call: TRBV5-4; j_call: TRBJ2-7; cdr3_aa: ASSTRDREGEQY
v_call: TRBV7-2; j_call: TRBJ1-6; cdr3_aa: ASSLDRGTNSPLH
v_call: TRBV5-6; j_call: TRBJ1-5; cdr3_aa: ASSLGGIQPQH
v_call: TRBV4-3; j_call: TRBJ1-1; cdr3_aa: ASSQEDREQEAF
v_call: TRBV6-6; j_call: TRBJ1-5; cdr3_aa: ASSYRNQPQH
v_call: TRBV30; j_call: TRBJ2-7; cdr3_aa: AWRNSGRGYEQY
v_call: TRBV19; j_call: TRBJ1-1; cdr3_aa: ATVKSGGMNTEAF
v_call: TRBV4-3; j_call: TRBJ2-3; cdr3_aa: ASSPGLAGPTSTDTQY
v_call: TRBV7-3; j_call: TRBJ1-1; cdr3_aa: ASSLGANTEAF
v_call: TRBV24-1; j_call: TRBJ1-3; cdr3_aa: ATSDWTRPAMSSGNTIY
v_call: TRBV30; j_call: TRBJ2-7; cdr3_aa: AWAPLVGGAEQY